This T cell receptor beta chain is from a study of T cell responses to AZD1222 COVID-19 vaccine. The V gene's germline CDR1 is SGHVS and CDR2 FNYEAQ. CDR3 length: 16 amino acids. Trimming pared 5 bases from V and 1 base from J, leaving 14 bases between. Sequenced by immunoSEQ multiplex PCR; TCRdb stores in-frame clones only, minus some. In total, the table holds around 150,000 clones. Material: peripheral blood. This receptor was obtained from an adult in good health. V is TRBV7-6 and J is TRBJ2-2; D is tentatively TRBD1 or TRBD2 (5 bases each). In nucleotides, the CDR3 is TGTGCCAGCAGCGCCGTGGGGACGGAGAACACCGGGGAGCTGTTTTTT. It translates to CASSAVGTENTGELFF.